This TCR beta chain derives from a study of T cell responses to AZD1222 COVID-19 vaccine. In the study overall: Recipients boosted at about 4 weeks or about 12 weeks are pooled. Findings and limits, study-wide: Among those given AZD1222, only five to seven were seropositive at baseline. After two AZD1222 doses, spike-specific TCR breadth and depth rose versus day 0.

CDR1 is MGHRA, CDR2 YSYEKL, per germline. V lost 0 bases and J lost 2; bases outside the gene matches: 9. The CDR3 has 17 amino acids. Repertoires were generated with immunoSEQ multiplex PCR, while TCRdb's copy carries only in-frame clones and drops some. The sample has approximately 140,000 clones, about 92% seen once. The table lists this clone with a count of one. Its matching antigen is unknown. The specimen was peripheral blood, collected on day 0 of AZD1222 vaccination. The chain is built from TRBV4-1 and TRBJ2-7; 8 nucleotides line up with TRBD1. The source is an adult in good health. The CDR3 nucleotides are TGCGCCAGCAGCCAAGATCAGGACAGGGTAACTCCCTACGAGCAGTACTTC. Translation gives CASSQDQDRVTPYEQYF.